The source of this T cell receptor (beta chain) is a study of sequential checkpoint blockade in melanoma. This clone was found a few times. Trimming removed 0 bases from V and 4 bases from J, with 7 bases in between. From germline, CDR1 is LNHDA and CDR2 SQIVND (reference sequence). The CDR3 sequence is 13 residues long. Treatment meaning: randomized to nivolumab then ipilimumab (arm A) or the reverse (arm B). Clones were read by immunoSEQ multiplex PCR, and TCRdb kept only the in-frame ones, dropping some. The sample holds some 40,000 clones; about four fifths are singletons and the top ten take around 5.4%.

The chain combines TRBV19 with TRBJ2-7; D may be TRBD2 (5 bases). The source material was CD8+ T cells sorted from blood (inferred from file names), sampled from a patient given nivolumab and ipilimumab in sequence. This receptor was taken from a human donor with melanoma. For the CDR3, the DNA is TGTGCCAGTAGTATAGATCGAGGGTACGAGCAGTACTTC. Translation: CASSIDRGYEQYF.